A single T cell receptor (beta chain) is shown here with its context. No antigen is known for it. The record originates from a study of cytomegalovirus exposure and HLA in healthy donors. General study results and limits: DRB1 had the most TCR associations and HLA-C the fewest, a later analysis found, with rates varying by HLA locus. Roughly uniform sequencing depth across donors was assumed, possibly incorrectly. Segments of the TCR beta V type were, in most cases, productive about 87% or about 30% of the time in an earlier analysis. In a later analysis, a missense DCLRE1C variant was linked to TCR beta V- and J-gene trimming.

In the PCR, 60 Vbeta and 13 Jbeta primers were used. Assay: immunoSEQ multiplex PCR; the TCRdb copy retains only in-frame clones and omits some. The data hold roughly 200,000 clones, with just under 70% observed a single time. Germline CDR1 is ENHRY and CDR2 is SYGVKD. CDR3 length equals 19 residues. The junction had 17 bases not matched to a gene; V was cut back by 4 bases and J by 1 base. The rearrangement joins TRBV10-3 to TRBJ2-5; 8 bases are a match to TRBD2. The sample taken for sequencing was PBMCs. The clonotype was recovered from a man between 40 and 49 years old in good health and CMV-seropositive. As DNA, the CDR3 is TGTGCCATCAGTGCCGTGGTCGGCGGGGGGCCTCTACCCCAAGAGACCCAGTACTTC. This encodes CAISAVVGGGPLPQETQYF.